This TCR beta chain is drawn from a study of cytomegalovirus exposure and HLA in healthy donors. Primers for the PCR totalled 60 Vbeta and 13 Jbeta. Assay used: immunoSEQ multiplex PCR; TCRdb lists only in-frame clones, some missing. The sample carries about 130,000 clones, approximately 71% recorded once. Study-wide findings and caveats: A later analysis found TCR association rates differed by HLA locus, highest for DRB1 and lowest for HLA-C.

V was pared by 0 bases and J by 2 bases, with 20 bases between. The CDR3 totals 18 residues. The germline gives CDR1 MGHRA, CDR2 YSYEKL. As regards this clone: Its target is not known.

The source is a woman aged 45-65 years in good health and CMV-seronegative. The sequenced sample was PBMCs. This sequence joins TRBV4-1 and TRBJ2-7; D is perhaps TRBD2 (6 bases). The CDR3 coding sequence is TGCGCCAGCAGCCAAGATATGCCAGTGGCGGGGACTCCCTACGAGCAGTACTTC. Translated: CASSQDMPVAGTPYEQYF.